The rows below give T cell receptor beta chains drawn from one sample of a study of blood T cell repertoires in COVID-19. Sequencing used immunoSEQ multiplex PCR; TCRdb keeps in-frame clones, though not all of them. In the table there are 150,000 to 200,000 clones, 90% to 95% of which are singletons. Sequencing was performed on peripheral blood. These receptors came from a woman aged 45-59 years with acute or convalescent COVID-19. The CDR3 runs from the conserved cysteine through the conserved F or W. The order of the fields is V gene, D gene, J gene, CDR3 protein. The D gene is left open where the match is weak.

V gene: TRBV6-1; D gene: TRBD2; J gene: TRBJ2-3; CDR3 protein: CASSEGAGGLTDTQYF
V gene: TRBV30; D gene: TRBD1; J gene: TRBJ2-1; CDR3 protein: CAWSSIGTGGFF
V gene: TRBV7-9; D gene: TRBD1; J gene: TRBJ2-7; CDR3 protein: CASSTAGTGVSYEQYF
V gene: TRBV7-2; D gene: TRBD2; J gene: TRBJ2-2; CDR3 protein: CASSPLAGLRDTGELFF
V gene: TRBV7-3; D gene: NA; J gene: TRBJ1-2; CDR3 protein: CASSLTAGSYGYTF
V gene: TRBV3-1/TRBV3-2; D gene: NA; J gene: TRBJ1-2; CDR3 protein: CASSQVGGYYGYTF
V gene: TRBV11-2; D gene: NA; J gene: TRBJ2-1; CDR3 protein: CASSLRAESSYNEQFF
V gene: TRBV7-2; D gene: NA; J gene: TRBJ2-2; CDR3 protein: CASSLRTLDGELFF
V gene: TRBV5-4; D gene: NA; J gene: TRBJ1-4; CDR3 protein: CASSQWDYPGKLFF
V gene: TRBV4-2; D gene: TRBD2; J gene: TRBJ2-2; CDR3 protein: CASSQDWWGSGAHTGELFF
V gene: TRBV19; D gene: NA; J gene: TRBJ1-2; CDR3 protein: CASLDWGLGYGYTF
V gene: TRBV27; D gene: NA; J gene: TRBJ1-5; CDR3 protein: CASSSRILTGHHGNQPQHF
V gene: TRBV5-6; D gene: NA; J gene: TRBJ1-6; CDR3 protein: CASSSGPRGSPLHF
V gene: TRBV6-1; D gene: NA; J gene: TRBJ1-1; CDR3 protein: CASSDRDHGEAFF
V gene: TRBV19; D gene: NA; J gene: TRBJ1-5; CDR3 protein: CASSITRTGNQPQHF
V gene: TRBV11-3; D gene: NA; J gene: TRBJ1-1; CDR3 protein: CASAGEDTEAFF
V gene: TRBV18; D gene: TRBD1; J gene: TRBJ2-1; CDR3 protein: CASSPTGGELAEQFF
V gene: TRBV7-6; D gene: TRBD1; J gene: TRBJ2-1; CDR3 protein: CASSLGRTGNNEQFF
V gene: TRBV27; D gene: NA; J gene: TRBJ2-1; CDR3 protein: CASSLAGRFNEQFF
V gene: TRBV28; D gene: TRBD1; J gene: TRBJ1-3; CDR3 protein: CASSPPTGGGNTIYF
V gene: TRBV19; D gene: NA; J gene: TRBJ2-2; CDR3 protein: CASSPLMVGLTGELFF
V gene: TRBV10-3; D gene: NA; J gene: TRBJ2-5; CDR3 protein: CAISEEYQETQYF
V gene: TRBV11-2; D gene: NA; J gene: TRBJ2-7; CDR3 protein: CASSLDLGITKGSYEQYF
V gene: TRBV7-9; D gene: NA; J gene: TRBJ2-7; CDR3 protein: CASSLLSLESSYEQYF
V gene: TRBV14; D gene: TRBD1; J gene: TRBJ2-1; CDR3 protein: CASSQDRGTYNEQFF
V gene: TRBV5-6; D gene: TRBD1; J gene: TRBJ1-1; CDR3 protein: CASSTGTALMNTEAFF
V gene: TRBV30; D gene: NA; J gene: TRBJ1-4; CDR3 protein: CASSGAGDEKLFF
V gene: TRBV25-1; D gene: TRBD1; J gene: TRBJ2-1; CDR3 protein: CASSVLGQGRGHEQFF
V gene: TRBV2; D gene: NA; J gene: TRBJ2-7; CDR3 protein: CASRGQPEGPYEQYF
V gene: TRBV6-5; D gene: NA; J gene: TRBJ1-1; CDR3 protein: CASTNNRGNTEAFF
V gene: TRBV19; D gene: NA; J gene: TRBJ1-1; CDR3 protein: CASSPIQDMGTEAFF
V gene: TRBV9; D gene: TRBD1; J gene: TRBJ2-2; CDR3 protein: CASSARTGMNTGELFF
V gene: TRBV6-6; D gene: TRBD1; J gene: TRBJ2-7; CDR3 protein: CASSGDSQFSYEQYF
V gene: TRBV5-5; D gene: NA; J gene: TRBJ1-1; CDR3 protein: CASSWGGGNTEAFF
V gene: TRBV2; D gene: NA; J gene: TRBJ1-3; CDR3 protein: CASSGPTVTTGNTIYF
V gene: TRBV14; D gene: NA; J gene: TRBJ1-1; CDR3 protein: CASSQEVQQAEAFF
V gene: TRBV11-2; D gene: TRBD1; J gene: TRBJ1-1; CDR3 protein: CAVSAISGTVVAEAFF
V gene: TRBV7-8; D gene: NA; J gene: TRBJ2-3; CDR3 protein: CASIPWGERTDTQYF
V gene: TRBV30; D gene: TRBD1; J gene: TRBJ2-5; CDR3 protein: CAWRTGKRGETQYF
V gene: TRBV6-2/TRBV6-3; D gene: TRBD2; J gene: TRBJ2-7; CDR3 protein: CASSPRLAGVSEQYF
V gene: TRBV5-6; D gene: TRBD1; J gene: TRBJ1-2; CDR3 protein: CASSVTGGDGYTF
V gene: TRBV18; D gene: NA; J gene: TRBJ1-5; CDR3 protein: CASSPSLPQGLSNQPQHF
V gene: TRBV6-5; D gene: NA; J gene: TRBJ2-1; CDR3 protein: CASSTGYESNEQFF
V gene: TRBV6-2/TRBV6-3; D gene: TRBD2; J gene: TRBJ2-5; CDR3 protein: CASSYEAGEETQYF
V gene: TRBV5-6; D gene: TRBD1; J gene: TRBJ2-7; CDR3 protein: CASSLVGDSIYEQYF
V gene: TRBV24-1; D gene: NA; J gene: TRBJ2-2; CDR3 protein: CATTYPQGANTGELFF
V gene: TRBV3-1/TRBV3-2; D gene: TRBD2; J gene: TRBJ2-2; CDR3 protein: CASSNGGRKVTGELFF
V gene: TRBV14; D gene: TRBD1; J gene: TRBJ2-6; CDR3 protein: CASSQTGGKGANVLTF
V gene: TRBV4-3; D gene: TRBD1; J gene: TRBJ1-6; CDR3 protein: CASSQVSGSGQGVSPLHF
V gene: TRBV9; D gene: TRBD1; J gene: TRBJ1-1; CDR3 protein: CASSVTGGASTEAFF
V gene: TRBV9; D gene: TRBD1; J gene: TRBJ1-2; CDR3 protein: CASSDRGNYGYTF
V gene: TRBV5-1; D gene: TRBD1; J gene: TRBJ2-7; CDR3 protein: CASSPGQGIHEQYF
V gene: TRBV7-8; D gene: NA; J gene: TRBJ2-1; CDR3 protein: CASSLELHILNEQFF